These 22 T cell receptor beta chains were sequenced from one sample in a study of blood T cell repertoires in COVID-19. This table comes from immunoSEQ multiplex PCR, and its TCRdb copy is limited to in-frame clones, with some not included. The data show about 480,000 clones, around 87% seen once. Sequenced material: PBMCs or T cells enriched from blood (not recorded which). The receptors were gathered from a woman aged 40 to 49 who had recovered from COVID-19.

This clone was picked up one time. The chain uses TRBV19 and TRBJ2-1; 7 positions match TRBD1. The V gene end was trimmed by 3 bases and the J gene end by 4 bases; junction bases not matched to a gene: 3. Germline CDR1 LNHDA, CDR2 SQIVND (reference sequence). The CDR3 extends over 14 amino acids. The CDR3 DNA sequence: TGTGCCAGTAGTATCGGGACAGCGTACAATGAGCAGTTCTTC. This translates into CASSIGTAYNEQFF.

The chain employs TRBV18 and TRBJ2-7; D is possibly TRBD1 (6 bases). This CDR3 has 14 residues. The V end was cut by 6 bases, the J end by 0 bases, with 12 bases between. CDR1 KGHSH and CDR2 LQKENI come from the germline V gene. CDR3 loop: CASSLRDTSYEQYF. The CDR3 DNA follows: TGTGCCAGCTCCCTCCGGGACACCTCCTACGAGCAGTACTTC. The full variable domain, completed using reference TRBV18 and TRBJ2-7, is NAGVMQNPRHLVRRRGQEARLRCSPMKGHSHVYWYRQLPEEGLKFMVYLQKENIIDESGMPKERFSAEFPKEGPSILRIQQVVRGDSAAYFCASSLRDTSYEQYFGPGTRLTVT.

This chain connects TRBV6-5 to TRBJ1-5, with 9 nucleotides matching TRBD1. Germline V CDR1 and CDR2: MNHEY, SVGAGI. With V trimmed by 8 bases and J by 2 bases, 7 bases remained unmatched. CDR3 size: 15 residues. The CDR3 loop reads CASDTGGVGNQPQHF. DNA for the CDR3: TGTGCCAGCGATACAGGGGGCGTGGGCAATCAGCCCCAGCATTTT.

The chain links TRBV25-1 to TRBJ2-5, with 9 bases identical to TRBD1. Per germline, CDR1 MGHDK and CDR2 SYGVNS. This CDR3 is built from 16 residues. J lost 3 bases, V lost 4 bases, and 9 bases had no gene match. Here the CDR3 DNA reads TGTGCCAGCAGTGCCGGGACAGGGAGTGTGAAAGAGACCCAGTACTTC. This translates into CASSAGTGSVKETQYF.

In DNA, the CDR3 is TGCGCCAGCAGGAGGATAGCGGGAGGGCCCCATGAGCAGTTCTTC. Amino acid sequence: CASRRIAGGPHEQFF. This chain links TRBV4-3 with TRBJ2-1; 11 bases fit TRBD2. Per germline, CDR1 LGHNA and CDR2 YSLEER. The CDR3 is made up of 15 amino acids. Germline trimming cut 6 bases from V and 8 bases from J; bases unmatched to any gene: 9.

The chain employs TRBV4-3 and TRBJ1-1, with unresolved D. V was clipped by 2 bases and J by 5 bases, with 9 bases between them. The CDR3 loop spans 13 amino acids. Germline CDR1 and CDR2: LGHNA and YSLEER. The CDR3 protein is CASSQSRRTEAFF. The CDR3 bases are TGCGCCAGCAGCCAAAGTCGGCGGACTGAAGCTTTCTTT.

The rearrangement links TRBV6-2 or TRBV6-3 to TRBJ2-7; TRBD2 matches 14 bases. The junction had 10 bases not matched to a gene; V was cut back by 3 bases and J by 0 bases. The CDR3 extends over 19 amino acids. Germline V gives CDR1 MNHEY, CDR2 SVGEGT. The CDR3 DNA reads TGTGCCAGCAGTTATACCGGGACTAGCGGGAGTTCGGGCTCCTACGAGCAGTACTTC. Encoded protein: CASSYTGTSGSSGSYEQYF.

The V call is TRBV16, the J call TRBJ2-7; 8 bases match TRBD1. The CDR3 has 13 residues. Unmatched junction bases numbered 6, after V lost 5 bases and J lost 6 bases. CDR1 and CDR2 (germline): KGHSY, FQNENV. CDR3 DNA sequence: TGTGCCAGCAGCGACGACAGGGGCCGCGAGCAGTACTTC. It translates to CASSDDRGREQYF.

The V call is TRBV5-1, the J call TRBJ1-5, with a tentative D call TRBD1 (6 bases). Germline V lookup: CDR1 SGHRS, CDR2 YFSETQ. The ends were cut back, 2 bases at V and 6 bases at J, with 9 bases in the middle. The CDR3 totals 13 residues. The CDR3 loop is CASSLTGLQPQHF. The CDR3, as DNA: TGCGCCAGCAGCTTAACAGGGCTTCAGCCCCAGCATTTT.

The chain couples TRBV4-3 to TRBJ1-1; 8 bases line up with TRBD1. With 1 base clipped from V and 4 bases from J, the junction kept 8 bases outside the gene matches. This CDR3 comprises 16 residues. Germline CDR1 and CDR2: LGHNA and YSLEER. The CDR3 DNA reads TGCGCCAGCAGCCAAGTGGGGGCAGGGGGCGGCACTGAAGCTTTCTTT. This encodes CASSQVGAGGGTEAFF.

Worth noting for this clone: The same CDR3 also results from other DNA sequences found in this sample. The gene calls are TRBV6-2 or TRBV6-3 and TRBJ1-4; no reliable D call. Trimming removed 6 bases at V and 6 bases at J, with 8 bases between. Germline CDR1 MNHEY, CDR2 SVGEGT. This CDR3 comprises 12 residues. Here the CDR3 reads CASSPTDEKLFF. DNA of the CDR3: TGTGCCAGCAGCCCAACAGATGAAAAACTGTTTTTT.

This sequence joins TRBV7-2 and TRBJ1-6, with D hard to call. The CDR3 runs to 14 residues. V was pared by 2 bases and J by 5 bases, with 7 bases between. The V gene's germline CDR1 is SGHTA and CDR2 FQGNSA. Here the CDR3 DNA reads TGTGCCAGCAGCTTAACAGCTAATAATTCACCCCTCCACTTT. Translation: CASSLTANNSPLHF.

This clone appeared once. This chain joins TRBV7-9 and TRBJ1-1, with 7 bases that match TRBD1. Germline CDR1 and CDR2: SEHNR and FQNEAQ (reference sequence). CDR3 length equals 15 residues. The junction had 13 bases not matched to a gene; V was cut back by 5 bases and J by 7 bases. This CDR3 reads CASSTRTGGYSEAFF. The CDR3 nucleotides are TGTGCCAGCAGCACTCGGACAGGCGGATATAGTGAAGCTTTCTTT.

This chain uses TRBV5-6 with TRBJ2-7, with 13 bases lining up with TRBD2. The trim removed 3 bases at V and 6 bases at J, leaving 6 bases unmatched. CDR1 is SGHDT and CDR2 is YYEEEE in the germline V gene. The CDR3 length is 15 residues. The CDR3: CASSSPGLAGFEQYF. DNA for the CDR3: TGTGCCAGCAGCTCCCCGGGACTAGCGGGGTTCGAGCAGTACTTC.

CDR3 sequence reads: CASSPLAGEGNEQFF. The CDR3 DNA is TGTGCCAGCTCACCCCTAGCGGGAGAGGGCAATGAGCAGTTCTTC. This chain connects TRBV18 to TRBJ2-1, with TRBD2 identical over 10 bases. The germline V gene has CDR1 KGHSH and CDR2 LQKENI. CDR3 size: 15 residues. V shed 3 bases, J shed 6 bases, and the junction held 5 bases outside the gene matches.

The CDR3 reads CASSQDQGISTEAFF. CDR3 nucleotide sequence: TGCGCCAGCAGCCAAGATCAGGGTATAAGCACTGAAGCTTTCTTT. This sequence joins TRBV4-1 and TRBJ1-1, with D perhaps matching TRBD1 (5 bases). CDR3 length: 15 amino acids. Trimming pared 0 bases from V and 4 bases from J, leaving 12 bases between. CDR1 is MGHRA and CDR2 is YSYEKL in the germline V gene.

This clone was counted a few times. The genes are TRBV4-3 and TRBJ1-1; D is unclear. CDR1 and CDR2 from the germline V gene are LGHNA and YSLEER. This CDR3 has 15 amino acids. V dropped 4 bases and J dropped 3 bases, with 15 bases sitting between them. CDR3 amino acids: CASSLERWQDTEAFF. Written as DNA, the CDR3 is TGCGCCAGCAGCCTCGAACGGTGGCAGGACACTGAAGCTTTCTTT.

The chain couples TRBV9 to TRBJ1-1; 7 positions match TRBD1. With 3 bases clipped from V and 4 bases from J, the junction kept 6 bases outside the gene matches. The V gene's germline CDR1 is SGDLS and CDR2 YYNGEE. The CDR3 consists of 14 residues. CDR3 sequence (DNA): TGTGCCAGCAGCGACCTACAGGGGTTCACTGAAGCTTTCTTT. This gives the protein CASSDLQGFTEAFF.

The chain recombines TRBV7-9 with TRBJ1-4; 7 bases align to TRBD1. Unmatched junction bases numbered 8, after V lost 5 bases and J lost 5 bases. Germline-derived CDR1 and CDR2 are SEHNR and FQNEAQ (reference sequence). This CDR3 is built from 15 residues. DNA for the CDR3: TGTGCCAGCAGCATCCTGACAGGGATGAATGAAAAACTGTTTTTT. This encodes CASSILTGMNEKLFF.

The V gene is TRBV24-1, the J gene TRBJ1-1; TRBD1 matches 10 bases. The CDR3 length is 14 residues. The J segment lost 2 bases and the V segment lost 4 bases, leaving 0 bases of the junction unmatched. Per germline, CDR1 KGHDR and CDR2 SFDVKD. The CDR3 sequence is CATSETGGNTEAFF. DNA for the CDR3: TGTGCCACCAGTGAGACAGGGGGCAACACTGAAGCTTTCTTT.

J is TRBJ2-1 and V is TRBV15; D remains ambiguous. Germline CDR1 reads LNHNV; CDR2 reads YYDKDF (reference sequence). V lost 0 bases and J 3 bases, leaving 6 bases between the germline ends. The length of the CDR3 is 14 residues. The CDR3: CATSRDRGYNEQFF. As DNA, the CDR3 is TGTGCCACCAGCAGAGATCGAGGCTACAATGAGCAGTTCTTC.

This clone was found a few times. V gene TRBV10-3 combines with J gene TRBJ2-2; 8 bases are a match to TRBD2. Germline V gene sequence: CDR1 ENHRY, CDR2 SYGVKD. This CDR3 contains 18 residues. V dropped 4 bases and J dropped 0; count of bases not matched to a gene: 10. CDR3 coding DNA: TGTGCCATCAGTGGGGGTGGTAGCGGGACCGCGAACACCGGGGAGCTGTTTTTT. Protein product: CAISGGGSGTANTGELFF.